This note documents a single TCR beta chain sequence. Its antigen is undetermined. The V end lost 1 base, the J end lost 4 bases, and 11 bases lay between the germline ends. There are 15 residues in the CDR3. Looked up from germline, CDR1 is SGHTA and CDR2 is FQGNSA. The sample is drawn from a study of shared clonotypes between healthy human individuals. CD45RO-negative, CCR7-selected cells formed the naive CD8 fraction, which excluded terminally differentiated effector memory CD45RA+ cells. Study-level points and caveats: Naive subsets tended to show greater estimated richness than memory subsets. Sharing across four donors was highest in naive CD4 (around 5%) and lowest in memory CD8 (around 0.4%).

In the authors' methods: Because ImmunoSEQ provided only junction sequences with no quality scores, the filtering differed. TCRdb keeps only in-frame clones here, not all; method: immunoSEQ multiplex PCR. The V and J calls and the clone size are those of that table, but D and trimming were determined from the DNA. The repertoire holds roughly 1,800,000 clones, with about 95% as singletons. Sample: naive CD8+ T cells sorted from blood. The chain recombines TRBV7-2 with TRBJ2-1; D is possibly TRBD2 (5 bases). The receptor comes from a man in his late teens or twenties in good health. This chain's CDR3 is CASSLVLSGYNEQFF. CDR3 DNA sequence: TGTGCCAGCAGCTTAGTCTTATCGGGGTACAATGAGCAGTTCTTC.